The T cell receptor beta chain under discussion was sequenced for a study of somatic mutations in cytotoxic T cells in rheumatoid arthritis. Study-wide findings and caveats: Antigens bound by the expanded CD8+ clones were not identified.

This clone has a handful of counts. Its antigen is not identified. Profiled with immunoSEQ multiplex PCR; TCRdb holds only in-frame clones, not every one. The sample yields more than 15,000 clones, around 85% seen once. CDR1 and CDR2 (germline): MGHRA, YSYEKL. The ends were cut back, 0 bases at V and 4 bases at J, with 10 bases in the middle. CDR3 length equals 14 residues. This receptor was identified in a woman in her forties with rheumatoid arthritis. V gene TRBV4-1 combines with J gene TRBJ2-7, with no clear D. The specimen was CD8+ T cells sorted from blood. The CDR3 spells CASSQEERLYEQYF. The CDR3 DNA is TGCGCCAGCAGCCAAGAGGAGCGACTTTACGAGCAGTACTTC.